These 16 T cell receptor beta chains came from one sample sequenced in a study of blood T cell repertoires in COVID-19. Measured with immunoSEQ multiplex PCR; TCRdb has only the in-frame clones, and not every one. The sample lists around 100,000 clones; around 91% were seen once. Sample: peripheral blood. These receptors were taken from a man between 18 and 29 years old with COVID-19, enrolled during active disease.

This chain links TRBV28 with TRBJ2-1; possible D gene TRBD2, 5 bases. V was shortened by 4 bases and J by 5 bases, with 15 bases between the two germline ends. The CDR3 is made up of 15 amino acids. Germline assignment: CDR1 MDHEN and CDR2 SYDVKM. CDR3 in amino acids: CASSWIQARDNEQFF. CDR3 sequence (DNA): TGTGCCAGCAGTTGGATTCAGGCGCGGGACAATGAGCAGTTCTTC.

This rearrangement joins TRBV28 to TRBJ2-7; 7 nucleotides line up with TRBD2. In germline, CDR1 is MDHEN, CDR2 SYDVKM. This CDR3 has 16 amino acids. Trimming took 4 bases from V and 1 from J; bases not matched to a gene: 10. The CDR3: CASSSHGASGSYEQYF. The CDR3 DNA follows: TGTGCCAGCAGTTCCCACGGAGCTAGCGGATCCTACGAGCAGTACTTC.

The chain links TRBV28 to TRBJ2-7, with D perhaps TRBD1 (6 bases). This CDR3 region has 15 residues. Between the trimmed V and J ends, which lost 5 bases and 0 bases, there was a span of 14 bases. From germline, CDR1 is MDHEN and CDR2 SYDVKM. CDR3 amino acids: CASSPQGTLSYEQYF. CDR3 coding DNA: TGTGCCAGCAGTCCTCAAGGGACACTCTCCTACGAGCAGTACTTC.

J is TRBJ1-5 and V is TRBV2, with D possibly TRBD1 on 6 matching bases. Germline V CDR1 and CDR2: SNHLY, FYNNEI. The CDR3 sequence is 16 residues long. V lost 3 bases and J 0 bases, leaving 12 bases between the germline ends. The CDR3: CASSDWGQNSNQPQHF. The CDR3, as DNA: TGTGCCAGCAGTGATTGGGGGCAGAATAGCAATCAGCCCCAGCATTTT.

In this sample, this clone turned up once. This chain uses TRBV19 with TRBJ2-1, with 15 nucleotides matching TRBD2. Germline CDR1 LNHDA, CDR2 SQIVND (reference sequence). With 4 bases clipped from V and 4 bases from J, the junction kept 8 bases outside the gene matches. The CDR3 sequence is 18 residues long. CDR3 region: CASSTNGLAGGFYNEQFF. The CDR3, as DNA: TGTGCCAGTAGTACAAACGGACTAGCGGGAGGGTTTTACAATGAGCAGTTCTTC. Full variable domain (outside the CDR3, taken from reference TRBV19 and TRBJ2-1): DGGITQSPKYLFRKEGQNVTLSCEQNLNHDAMYWYRQDPGQGLRLIYYSQIVNDFQKGDIAEGYSVSREKKESFPLTVTSAQKNPTAFYLCASSTNGLAGGFYNEQFFGPGTRLTVL.

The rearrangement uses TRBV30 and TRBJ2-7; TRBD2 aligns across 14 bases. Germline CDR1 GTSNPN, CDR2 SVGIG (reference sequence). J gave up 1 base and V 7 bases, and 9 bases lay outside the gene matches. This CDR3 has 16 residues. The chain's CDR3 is CASTGTSGRLSYEQYF. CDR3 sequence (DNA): TGTGCCTCCACTGGGACTAGCGGGAGACTTTCCTACGAGCAGTACTTC.

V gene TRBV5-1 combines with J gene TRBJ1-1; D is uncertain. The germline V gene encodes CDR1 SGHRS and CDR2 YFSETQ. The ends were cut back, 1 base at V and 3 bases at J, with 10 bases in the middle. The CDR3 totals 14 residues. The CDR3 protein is CASSLQVTDTEAFF. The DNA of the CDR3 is TGCGCCAGCAGCTTGCAGGTGACGGACACTGAAGCTTTCTTT.

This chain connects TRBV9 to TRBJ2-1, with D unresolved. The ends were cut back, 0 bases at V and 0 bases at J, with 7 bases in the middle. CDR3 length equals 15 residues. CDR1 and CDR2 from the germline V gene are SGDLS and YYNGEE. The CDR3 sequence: CASSVGASSYNEQFF. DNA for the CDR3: TGTGCCAGCAGCGTAGGAGCGAGCTCCTACAATGAGCAGTTCTTC.

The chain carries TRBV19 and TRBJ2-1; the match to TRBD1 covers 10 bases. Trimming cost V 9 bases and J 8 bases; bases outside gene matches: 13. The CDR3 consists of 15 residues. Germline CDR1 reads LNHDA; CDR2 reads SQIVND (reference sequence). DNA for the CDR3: TGTGCCAGCGGGTACCGGGACAGGGGCCTCGATGAGCAGTTCTTC. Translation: CASGYRDRGLDEQFF. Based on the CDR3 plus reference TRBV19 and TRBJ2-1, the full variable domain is DGGITQSPKYLFRKEGQNVTLSCEQNLNHDAMYWYRQDPGQGLRLIYYSQIVNDFQKGDIAEGYSVSREKKESFPLTVTSAQKNPTAFYLCASGYRDRGLDEQFFGPGTRLTVL.

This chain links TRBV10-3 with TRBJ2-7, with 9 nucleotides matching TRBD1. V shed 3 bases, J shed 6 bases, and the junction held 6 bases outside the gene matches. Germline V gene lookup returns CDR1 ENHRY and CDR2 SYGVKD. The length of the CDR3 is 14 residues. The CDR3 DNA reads TGTGCCATCAGTGATGCCGACAGGGGGTTCGAGCAGTACTTC. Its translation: CAISDADRGFEQYF.

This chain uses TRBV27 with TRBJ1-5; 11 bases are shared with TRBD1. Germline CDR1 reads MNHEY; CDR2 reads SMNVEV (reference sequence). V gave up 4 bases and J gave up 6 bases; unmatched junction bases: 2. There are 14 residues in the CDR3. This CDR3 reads CASSWTGGGQPQHF. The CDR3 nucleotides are TGTGCCAGCAGTTGGACAGGGGGCGGTCAGCCCCAGCATTTT.

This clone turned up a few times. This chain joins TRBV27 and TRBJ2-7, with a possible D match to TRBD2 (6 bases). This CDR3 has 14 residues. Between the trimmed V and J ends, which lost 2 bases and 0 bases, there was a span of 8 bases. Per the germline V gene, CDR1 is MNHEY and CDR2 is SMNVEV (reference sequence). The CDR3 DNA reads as TGTGCCAGCAGTTTAGGCGGGAACTCCTACGAGCAGTACTTC. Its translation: CASSLGGNSYEQYF.

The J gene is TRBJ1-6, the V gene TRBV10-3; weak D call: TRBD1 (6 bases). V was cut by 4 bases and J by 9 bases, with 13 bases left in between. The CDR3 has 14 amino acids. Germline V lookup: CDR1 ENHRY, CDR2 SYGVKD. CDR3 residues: CAISAGTQASPLHF. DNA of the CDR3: TGTGCCATCAGTGCGGGGACACAGGCTTCACCCCTCCACTTT.

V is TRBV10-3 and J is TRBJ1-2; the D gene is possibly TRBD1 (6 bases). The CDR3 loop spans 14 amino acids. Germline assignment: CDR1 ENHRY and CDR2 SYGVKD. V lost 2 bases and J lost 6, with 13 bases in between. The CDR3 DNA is TGTGCCATCAGTGAGCGACAGGTTCTTCATGGCTACACCTTC. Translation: CAISERQVLHGYTF.

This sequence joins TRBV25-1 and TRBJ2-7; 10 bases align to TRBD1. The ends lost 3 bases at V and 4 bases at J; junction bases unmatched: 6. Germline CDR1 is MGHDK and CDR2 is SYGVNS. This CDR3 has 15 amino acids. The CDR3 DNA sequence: TGTGCCAGCAGTGATACACGGGACAGGGGATACGAGCAGTACTTC. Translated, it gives CASSDTRDRGYEQYF.

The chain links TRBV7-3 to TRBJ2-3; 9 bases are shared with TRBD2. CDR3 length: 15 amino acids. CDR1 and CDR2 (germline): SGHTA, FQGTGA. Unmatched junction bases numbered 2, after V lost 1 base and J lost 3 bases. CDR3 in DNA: TGTGCCAGCAGCTTAATAGCGGGAGAAACAGATACGCAGTATTTT. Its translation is CASSLIAGETDTQYF.